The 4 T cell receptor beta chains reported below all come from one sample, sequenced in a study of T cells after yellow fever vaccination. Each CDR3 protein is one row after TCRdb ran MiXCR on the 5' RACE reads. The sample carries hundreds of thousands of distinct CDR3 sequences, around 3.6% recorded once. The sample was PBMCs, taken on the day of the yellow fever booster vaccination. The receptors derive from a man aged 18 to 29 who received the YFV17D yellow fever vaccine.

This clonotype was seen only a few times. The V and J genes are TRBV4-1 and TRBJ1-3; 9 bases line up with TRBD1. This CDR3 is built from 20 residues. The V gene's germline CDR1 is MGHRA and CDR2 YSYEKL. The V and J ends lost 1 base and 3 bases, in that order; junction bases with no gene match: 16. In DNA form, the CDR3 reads TGCGCCAGCAGCCAAGTCGGGGCCCTGGGACAGGGTACTAGTGGAAACACCATATATTTT. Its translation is CASSQVGALGQGTSGNTIYF.

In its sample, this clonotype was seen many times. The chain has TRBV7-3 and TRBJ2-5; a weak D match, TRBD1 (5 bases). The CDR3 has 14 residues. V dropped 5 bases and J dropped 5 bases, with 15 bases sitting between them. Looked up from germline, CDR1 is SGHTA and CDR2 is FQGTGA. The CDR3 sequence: CASSPKGAGETQYF. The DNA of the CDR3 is TGTGCCAGCAGCCCTAAAGGGGCAGGGGAGACCCAGTACTTC.

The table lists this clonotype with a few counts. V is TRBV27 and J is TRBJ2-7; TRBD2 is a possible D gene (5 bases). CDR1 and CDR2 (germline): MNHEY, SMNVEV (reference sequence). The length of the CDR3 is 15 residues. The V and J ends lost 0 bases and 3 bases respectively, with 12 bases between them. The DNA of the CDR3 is TGTGCCAGCAGTTTATCCCCGGGGTACCTCTACGAGCAGTACTTC. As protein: CASSLSPGYLYEQYF.

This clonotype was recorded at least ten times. CDR3 nucleotides: TGCGCCAGCAGCCAAGGGGTATATTCGGGGACTCAAGAGACCCAGTACTTC. As protein: CASSQGVYSGTQETQYF. The chain employs TRBV4-3 and TRBJ2-5; possibly TRBD2 for D (6 bases). Germline CDR1 LGHNA, CDR2 YSLEER. The germline V and J ends were trimmed by 1 base and 2 bases, with 17 bases remaining between them. CDR3 length: 17 amino acids.